This T cell receptor (beta chain) is drawn from a study of CD8 T cells in acute hepatitis C reinfection (dated by TCRdb to the early 2020s). Regarding the research as a whole: Both during acute infection and after viral clearance, the study profiled the TCRbeta repertoire of CD8+ T cells that were specific for the HCV NS3-1073 epitope. A few spontaneous resolvers contributed paired acute and follow-up samples.

The time point label for this specimen denotes: naive CD8 control sorted from an acute-time-point sample. Enrolled in the Montreal Hepatitis C Cohort (HEPCO) in Canada, the donors were people who inject drugs, and these donors were followed every 3 months. A positive HCV RNA or antibody test that followed a negative test within the previous 24 weeks was the definition used for acute primary HCV infection. CD3, CD8 and CD45RO antibodies were used for surface staining, and dead cells were excluded with an aqua fixable dye. 8 or 9 spontaneous resolvers, defined by HCV RNA clearance within 24 weeks, were included in the cohort. Frozen stocks of peripheral blood mononuclear cells were first thawed, after which negative isolation of CD8+ T cells was carried out using the MACS CD8+ T cell Isolation Kit. A BD FACSAria II cell sorter was used for cell sorting. Genomic DNA was extracted from FACS-sorted cells, and TCRbeta chains were sequenced through the commercial immunoSEQ service. In the paper's pipeline: The repertoire data were analyzed using ImmunoSEQ Analyzer software v3.0 and R v3.5.1. Only productive rearrangements were analyzed, as sequences containing stop codons or out-of-frame rearrangements were removed. The sequencing provider supplied the metrics for Simpson diversity, Shannon entropy, CDR3 length and nucleotide addition. Clonotypes were grouped by frequency into dominant, sub-dominant, low or lowest abundance categories, and clonotypes below 0.1% were left out of most analyses. A CDR3 amino acid clonotype was called public if the clonotype appeared in at least two subjects at a cumulative frequency of at least 0.5%. TCRdb took this table from immuneACCESS and kept in-frame rearrangements with V and J called. Such tables lack part of the clones; where checked against another copy, unresolved V genes explain under half of the gap, and the rest is unexplained. Clone size and V and J calls were adopted from that table, with D and trimming inferred from the DNA. The sample has 30,000 to 45,000 clones on record, approximately 85% of them singletons. The ten most abundant clones make up around 9.9% of the sample.

Germline trimming: 0 bases from V, 3 bases from J; junction bases outside gene matches: 9. CDR1 and CDR2 are drawn from the germline V gene: SGDLS, YYNGEE. From cysteine to phenylalanine, the CDR3 is 16 amino acids long. Only the CDR3 DNA stays, 48 bases, in frame from base 1. General study outcomes and caveats: NS3-1073 specific cells were too rare to sort in chronically infected subjects, so no follow-up repertoires exist for those subjects. Regardless of outcome, fewer than 15 public clonotypes were found, and one public clonotype used V04-02/J02-02. CDR3 sequences shared with other epitopes were rare, and differing sequencing approaches may have limited exact matching. High diversity was observed in NS3-1073 specific repertoires, and no significant differences in diversity were found between acute resolver, follow-up resolver and acute chronic samples. Because bulk sequencing covered only the TCRbeta chain, the alphabeta pairing of public clonotypes could not be determined. TRBV04 and TRBV06 gene families were preferentially used in all groups, and this usage was not explained by overrepresentation in the naive pool.

Comments on this clone: Its antigen target is currently unknown. No per-base quality is available; no much larger clone lies one base away.

The source material was naive CD8+ T cells from PBMCs. The sample's cell subset or site, from its label and the paper: sorted total naive CD45RO-negative CD8+ T cells. The chain is encoded by TRBV9 joined to TRBJ2-7, with TRBD2 identical over 7 junction bases. The TCR sequence derives from a young woman who spontaneously cleared hepatitis C infection. CDR3 reads: CASSVGYGLAVYEQYF. The nucleotide sequence reads as follows: TGTGCCAGCAGCGTAGGGTACGGGCTAGCGGTCTACGAGCAGTACTTC.